This T cell receptor (beta chain) was sequenced in a study of graft-versus-host responses after intestinal transplantation. Across the study: The recipients all started with anti-thymocyte globulin induction and then took tacrolimus and steroids for about three years.

Regarding this clone: Its antigen is not known.

Produced via immunoSEQ multiplex PCR; TCRdb's table is partial and in-frame only. The repertoire holds tens of thousands of clones, with 80% to 95% as singletons. The germline gives CDR1 MNHEY, CDR2 SVGAGI. The CDR3 has 14 amino acids. V gave up 5 bases and J gave up 4 bases, with 14 bases separating them. Study observations and caveats: The authors found GvH clones in recipient marrow, some appearing first in ileum or blood.

The chain uses TRBV6-5 and TRBJ1-1; D gene ambiguous. The TCR originated in a human patient who received an intestinal transplant, so some T cells may come from the graft donor. The specimen comprised PBMCs, sampled 98 days after intestinal transplantation. The CDR3 bases are TGTGCCAGCAGTGACTTGACGGGGTCCACTGAAGCTTTCTTT. It yields the protein CASSDLTGSTEAFF.